This TCR beta chain was identified in a study of cytomegalovirus exposure and HLA in healthy donors. Primers for the PCR totalled 60 Vbeta and 13 Jbeta. Sequencing used immunoSEQ multiplex PCR; TCRdb keeps in-frame clones, though not all of them. The sample lists approximately 73,000 clones, 55% to 75% occurring once. Healthy individuals who donated bone marrow served as the donors. Germline V gives CDR1 SNHLY, CDR2 FYNNEI. Trimming removed 5 bases from V and 2 bases from J; junction bases left unmatched: 7. The CDR3 runs to 16 residues. The chain recombines TRBV2 with TRBJ2-3; 10 nucleotides line up with TRBD2. This clonotype was sampled from a man aged 25-45 years in good health and CMV-seropositive. The sample was PBMCs. CDR3 sequence (DNA): TGTGCCAGCAGTTGGGGTAGCGGGGGGAACACAGATACGCAGTATTTT. This codes for CASSWGSGGNTDTQYF. The whole variable domain, remainder taken from reference TRBV2 and TRBJ2-3, is EPEVTQTPSHQVTQMGQEVILRCVPISNHLYFYWYRQILGQKVEFLVSFYNNEISEKSEIFDDQFSVERPDGSNFTLKIRSTKLEDSAMYFCASSWGSGGNTDTQYFGPGTRLTVL.